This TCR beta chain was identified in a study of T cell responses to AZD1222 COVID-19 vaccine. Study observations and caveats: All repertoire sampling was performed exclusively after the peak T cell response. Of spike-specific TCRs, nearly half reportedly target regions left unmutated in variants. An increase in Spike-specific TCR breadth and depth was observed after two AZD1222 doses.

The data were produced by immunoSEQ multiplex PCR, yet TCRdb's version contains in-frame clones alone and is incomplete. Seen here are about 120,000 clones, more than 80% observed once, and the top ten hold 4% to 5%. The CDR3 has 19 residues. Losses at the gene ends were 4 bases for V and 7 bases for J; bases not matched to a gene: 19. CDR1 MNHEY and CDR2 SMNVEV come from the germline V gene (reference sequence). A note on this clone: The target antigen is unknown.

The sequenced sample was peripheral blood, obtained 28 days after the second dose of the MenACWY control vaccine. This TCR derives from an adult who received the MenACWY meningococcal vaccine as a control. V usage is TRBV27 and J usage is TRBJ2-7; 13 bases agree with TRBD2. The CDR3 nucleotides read TGTGCCAGCAGTTACGGGACTAGCGGGGTCCAAGGGCCATATATGGAGCAGTACTTC. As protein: CASSYGTSGVQGPYMEQYF.